The 26 T cell receptor beta chains below come from one sample, sequenced in a study of T cells in Graves' hyperthyroidism and ophthalmopathy. TCR beta CDR3 regions were amplified from RNA transcripts. The HTBI primer set served for first-round RT-PCR of the TCR CDR3. From the multiplex PCR reads, TCRdb called clonotypes with MiXCR, one entry per CDR3 protein. The sample includes about 360,000 distinct CDR3 sequences, roughly 13% seen only once; the top ten take around a tenth. The sample consisted of blood. The receptors were sampled from a woman aged 18-35 years with Graves' hyperthyroidism.

At least ten counts were recorded for this clonotype. CDR3 amino acids: CATPRWDRGPISSTDTQYF. The CDR3 bases are TGTGCCACCCCAAGGTGGGACAGGGGGCCGATTTCATCCACAGATACGCAGTATTTT. The rearrangement links TRBV15 to TRBJ2-3; 12 nucleotides align to TRBD1. CDR1 is LNHNV and CDR2 is YYDKDF in the germline V gene (reference sequence). Trimming at V came to 8 bases and at J to 2 bases, leaving 17 bases not matched to a gene. There are 19 residues in the CDR3.

The chain recombines TRBV12-3 or TRBV12-4 with TRBJ2-7; 9 nucleotides agree with TRBD1. CDR3 length: 14 amino acids. V was pared by 1 base and J by 5 bases, with 3 bases of the junction left unmatched. The CDR3 region is CASSLEGQGHEQYF. The CDR3 bases are TGTGCCAGCAGTTTAGAAGGACAGGGGCACGAGCAGTACTTC.

This clonotype was detected many times. The chain combines TRBV7-2 with TRBJ2-7; 9 bases fit TRBD2. This CDR3 spans 14 amino acids. Germline V gives CDR1 SGHTA, CDR2 FQGNSA. Trimming at V came to 4 bases and at J to 7 bases, leaving 8 bases not matched to a gene. The CDR3 nucleotides read TGTGCCAGCAGCTCGACTAGCGGCCAGGGAGAGCAGTACTTC. It translates to CASSSTSGQGEQYF.

This clonotype was picked up many times. The rearrangement links TRBV18 to TRBJ1-5; 7 bases match TRBD1. Germline V gives CDR1 KGHSH, CDR2 LQKENI. This CDR3 spans 16 amino acids. J gave up 5 bases and V 4 bases, and 11 bases lay outside the gene matches. The CDR3 region has the DNA TGTGCCAGCTCACTATCGACAGGGATTAAGGATCAGCCCCAGCATTTT. This gives the protein CASSLSTGIKDQPQHF.

This clonotype was seen ten or more times. J is TRBJ2-2 and V is TRBV11-3, with D possibly being TRBD2 (5 bases). CDR1 and CDR2 from the germline V gene are SGHNT and YENEEA. Trimming took 4 bases from V and 4 from J, leaving 13 bases between them. The CDR3 runs to 15 residues. CDR3 bases: TGTGCCAGCAGCTCCGTGACACGGGGCACCGGGGAGCTGTTTTTT. This translates into CASSSVTRGTGELFF.

This clonotype was found a few times. V and J are TRBV7-3 and TRBJ2-3, with 9 bases that match TRBD2. The CDR3 consists of 15 residues. Germline V gene sequence: CDR1 SGHTA, CDR2 FQGTGA. Trimming at V came to 4 bases and at J to 4 bases, leaving 6 bases not matched to a gene. Here the CDR3 reads CASSSGTSKADTQYF. In DNA, the CDR3 is TGTGCCAGCAGCTCCGGGACTAGCAAGGCAGATACGCAGTATTTT.

This clonotype was observed at least ten times. J is TRBJ1-1 and V is TRBV10-3; D might be TRBD1 (5 bases). Trimming removed 3 bases from V and 3 bases from J, with 11 bases in between. The CDR3 has 14 residues. Per the germline V gene, CDR1 is ENHRY and CDR2 is SYGVKD. DNA for the CDR3: TGTGCCATCAGTGACGGGACTTCCCACACTGAAGCTTTCTTT. Its protein is CAISDGTSHTEAFF.

V usage is TRBV11-3 and J usage is TRBJ1-1; 9 nucleotides line up with TRBD1. This CDR3 comprises 17 residues. Trimming removed 4 bases from V and 0 bases from J; junction bases left unmatched: 9. Germline values: CDR1 SGHNT, CDR2 YENEEA. The CDR3 DNA is TGTGCCAGCAGCTCGCCCTCACAGGGGGCCCTGAACACTGAAGCTTTCTTT. Translating it yields CASSSPSQGALNTEAFF. Drawing the rest from reference TRBV11-3 and TRBJ1-1, the complete variable domain is EAGVVQSPRYKIIEKKQPVAFWCNPISGHNTLYWYLQNLGQGPELLIRYENEEAVDDSQLPKDRFSAERLKGVDSTLKIQPAELGDSAVYLCASSSPSQGALNTEAFFGQGTRLTVV.

This clonotype was seen at least ten times. This chain joins TRBV10-3 and TRBJ2-7, with D maybe TRBD1 (6 bases). V was cut by 7 bases and J by 5 bases, with 18 bases left in between. From germline, CDR1 is ENHRY and CDR2 SYGVKD. This CDR3 region has 14 residues. CDR3 sequence: CAITPGQGHDEQYF. CDR3 nucleotide sequence: TGTGCCATCACCCCGGGACAAGGCCACGACGAGCAGTACTTC.

This clonotype was seen at least ten times. The chain employs TRBV6-2 or TRBV6-3 and TRBJ2-1; TRBD1 aligns across 8 bases. The CDR3 loop spans 14 amino acids. From germline, CDR1 is MNHEY and CDR2 SVGEGT. The trim removed 8 bases at V and 2 bases at J, leaving 5 bases unmatched. CDR3 in amino acids: CASETRGPYNEQFF. CDR3 nucleotide sequence: TGTGCCAGCGAAACCAGGGGGCCCTACAATGAGCAGTTCTTC.

There are many counts of this clonotype. This sequence joins TRBV5-1 and TRBJ2-2; 9 bases are a match to TRBD1. There are 15 residues in the CDR3. With V trimmed by 4 bases and J by 3 bases, 4 bases remained unmatched. The germline gives CDR1 SGHRS, CDR2 YFSETQ. The CDR3 DNA sequence: TGCGCCAGCAGCGCGGGACAGGGTCACACCGGGGAGCTGTTTTTT. It encodes CASSAGQGHTGELFF.

This clonotype has at least ten counts. The rearrangement links TRBV6-1 to TRBJ1-5, with 7 bases lining up with TRBD1. Looked up from germline, CDR1 is MNHNS and CDR2 is SASEGT. V dropped 5 bases and J dropped 3; count of bases not matched to a gene: 4. The CDR3 consists of 14 residues. The CDR3 sequence: CASSSGGPNQPQHF. CDR3 bases: TGTGCCAGCAGTTCAGGGGGGCCCAATCAGCCCCAGCATTTT.

There are many counts of this clonotype. This rearrangement joins TRBV20-1 to TRBJ2-5; unclear D gene. Trimming took 6 bases from V and 1 from J, leaving 6 bases between them. Germline CDR1 reads DFQATT; CDR2 reads SNEGSKA (reference sequence). There are 11 residues in the CDR3. The CDR3, as DNA: TGCAGTGCCAAGATCCAAGAGACCCAGTACTTC. It encodes CSAKIQETQYF.

This clonotype has just a few counts. V and J are TRBV3-1 and TRBJ2-1, with D perhaps assigned TRBD1 or TRBD2 (5 bases each). The V end lost 1 base, the J end lost 6 bases, and 19 bases lay between the germline ends. Germline V gives CDR1 LGHDT, CDR2 YNNKEL (reference sequence). This CDR3 has 17 amino acids. Here the CDR3 reads CASSQVLGDGFSNEQFF. The CDR3 DNA sequence: TGTGCCAGCAGCCAAGTACTCGGGGACGGATTTTCCAATGAGCAGTTCTTC.

There are many counts of this clonotype. V usage is TRBV11-2 and J usage is TRBJ2-5, with 11 positions matching TRBD2. Germline-derived CDR1 and CDR2 are SGHAT and FQNNGV. J lost 2 bases, V lost 7 bases, and 12 bases had no gene match. The CDR3 runs to 17 residues. CDR3 sequence (DNA): TGTGCCAGCAACCGAGGACGACTAGCGGGAACGCAAGAGACCCAGTACTTC. Translation: CASNRGRLAGTQETQYF.

This clonotype was picked up a small number of times. The rearrangement uses TRBV15 and TRBJ2-2; D may be TRBD2 (6 bases). The CDR3 consists of 14 residues. Germline V CDR1 and CDR2: LNHNV, YYDKDF (reference sequence). The V end was cut by 3 bases, the J end by 3 bases, with 8 bases between. The CDR3 DNA is TGTGCCACCAGCAGCGGAGGGGACACCGGGGAGCTGTTTTTT. Its translation is CATSSGGDTGELFF.

The chain recombines TRBV7-9 with TRBJ2-2, with no clear D. This CDR3 has 12 residues. Trimming stripped 4 bases from V and 6 bases from J, with 6 bases between. CDR1 is SEHNR and CDR2 is FQNEAQ in the germline V gene (reference sequence). The CDR3 region is CASSSMPGELFF. As DNA, the CDR3 is TGTGCCAGCAGCTCCATGCCCGGGGAGCTGTTTTTT.

In this sample, this clonotype turned up many times. This chain links TRBV12-3 or TRBV12-4 with TRBJ2-1; a weak D match, TRBD1 (6 bases). CDR3 length equals 15 residues. Deletions cut 6 bases from V and 4 bases from J, with 16 bases between. CDR3 in DNA: TGTGCCAGCAGGATACAGGACAGTCTTTACAATGAGCAGTTCTTC. Translated: CASRIQDSLYNEQFF.

This clonotype appeared many times. The chain employs TRBV3-1 and TRBJ2-7; 8 bases agree with TRBD1. CDR1 is LGHDT and CDR2 is YNNKEL in the germline V gene (reference sequence). This CDR3 comprises 14 residues. V shed 1 base, J shed 3 bases, and the junction held 2 bases outside the gene matches. CDR3: CASSQVGQGYEQYF. Here the CDR3 DNA reads TGTGCCAGCAGCCAAGTAGGACAGGGCTACGAGCAGTACTTC.

The V call is TRBV7-2, the J call TRBJ2-5; 9 bases align to TRBD2. V gave up 3 bases and J gave up 3 bases; unmatched junction bases: 8. There are 16 residues in the CDR3. Germline V gives CDR1 SGHTA, CDR2 FQGNSA. In nucleotides, the CDR3 is TGTGCCAGCAGCTTGGTGGCTAGCGGGGCCGAAGAGACCCAGTACTTC. This translates into CASSLVASGAEETQYF.

This clonotype was seen at least ten times. This sequence joins TRBV28 and TRBJ2-7; the D gene is possibly TRBD1 (5 bases). The CDR3 spans 15 residues. Germline assignment: CDR1 MDHEN and CDR2 SYDVKM. The V gene lost 3 bases and the J gene lost 5 bases, with 17 bases spanning the gap. The CDR3 protein is CASSFPLNRGNEQYF. CDR3 coding DNA: TGTGCCAGCAGTTTCCCCCTAAATAGGGGTAACGAGCAGTACTTC. Variable domain in full (rest from reference TRBV28 and TRBJ2-7): DVKVTQSSRYLVKRTGEKVFLECVQDMDHENMFWYRQDPGLGLRLIYFSYDVKMKEKGDIPEGYSVSREKKERFSLILESASTNQTSMYLCASSFPLNRGNEQYFGPGTRLTVT.

This clonotype has ten or more counts. The rearrangement joins TRBV12-3 or TRBV12-4 to TRBJ1-1; D may be TRBD1 (6 bases). V lost 4 bases and J lost 5, with 17 bases in between. The CDR3 is 15 amino acids. The CDR3 is CASSYTGGGETEAFF. CDR3 sequence (DNA): TGTGCCAGCAGTTACACAGGTGGGGGCGAAACTGAAGCTTTCTTT.

This clonotype was seen at least ten times. The rearrangement joins TRBV6-6 to TRBJ1-3; D unresolved. This CDR3 has 15 amino acids. Trimming pared 2 bases from V and 0 bases from J, leaving 8 bases between. Germline CDR1 reads MNHNY; CDR2 reads SVGAGI (reference sequence). CDR3 DNA: TGTGCCAGCAGTTACAATTTAGGCTCTGGAAACACCATATATTTT. Translation gives CASSYNLGSGNTIYF.

This clonotype appeared many times. The genes are TRBV20-1 and TRBJ1-1; TRBD1 matches 10 bases. CDR1 is DFQATT, CDR2 SNEGSKA, per germline (reference sequence). This CDR3 contains 14 residues. V trimming: 6 bases; J trimming: 8 bases; junction bases outside the gene matches: 12. For the CDR3, the DNA is TGCAGTGCGAGTAAGACAGGGGGCGAGGGGGAAGCTTTCTTT. It translates to CSASKTGGEGEAFF.

The table lists this clonotype with many counts. The gene calls are TRBV7-2 and TRBJ1-2; unclear D gene. The V gene's germline CDR1 is SGHTA and CDR2 FQGNSA. Trimming removed 7 bases at V and 1 base at J, with 13 bases between. The CDR3 has 14 amino acids. Here the CDR3 reads CASTLDPVNYGYTF. CDR3 in DNA: TGTGCCAGCACCTTGGATCCTGTTAACTATGGCTACACCTTC. The full variable domain, rest sourced from reference TRBV7-2 and TRBJ1-2, is GAGVSQSPSNKVTEKGKDVELRCDPISGHTALYWYRQSLGQGLEFLIYFQGNSAPDKSGLPSDRFSAERTGGSVSTLTIQRTQQEDSAVYLCASTLDPVNYGYTFGSGTRLTVV.

This clonotype was counted ten times or more. This rearrangement joins TRBV28 to TRBJ1-2; unclear D gene. The ends were cut back, 10 bases at V and 0 bases at J, with 9 bases in the middle. CDR3 size: 12 residues. Germline V gene data show CDR1 as MDHEN and CDR2 as SYDVKM. The CDR3: CAIQRANYGYTF. The CDR3 DNA sequence: TGTGCCATCCAACGGGCTAACTATGGCTACACCTTC.